This T cell receptor beta chain was captured in a study of T cell responses to AZD1222 COVID-19 vaccine. Study results and caveats: Distributed over spike, vaccine-associated CD4 TCRs predominated at 160-218 and 743-854. Spike-specific TCR breadth and depth rose after two AZD1222 doses.

Turning to this clone: Its antigen is as yet unknown.

The assay was immunoSEQ multiplex PCR, and TCRdb's table has in-frame clones only and misses some. Of tens of thousands of clones in the sample, approximately 90% were seen once. The CDR3 has 14 residues. Trimming shortened V by 3 bases and J by 1 base, and 13 bases separated the two germline ends. Germline values: CDR1 GTSNPN, CDR2 SVGIG (reference sequence). This sequence joins TRBV30 and TRBJ2-7, with D perhaps given as TRBD1 or TRBD2 (7 bases each). The TCR originated in an adult who received the AZD1222 COVID-19 vaccine. The specimen was peripheral blood, collected 28 days after the second AZD1222 dose. DNA for the CDR3: TGTGCCTGGAGGATTCAGGGGGGGTCCTACGAGCAGTACTTC. This gives the protein CAWRIQGGSYEQYF.